The rows below give T cell receptor beta chains drawn from one sample of a study of regulatory T cells in long-lasting Graves disease. MiXCR, run by TCRdb on the multiplex PCR reads, gives a single entry per CDR3 protein. The top ten clones hold roughly a fifth of a sample with more than 300,000 distinct CDR3 sequences, under 20% of them seen once. These data are also associated with another study on T cells in Graves' hyperthyroidism and ophthalmopathy.

The starting material was peripheral blood mononuclear cells (PBMCs), obtained at new diagnosis, from a patient treated with antithyroid drugs. The receptors here all came from a woman between 18 and 30 years old with Graves disease. Each CDR3 is given with its conserved first and last residue. The D gene is left open where the match is weak. Clone size is shown for a subset of rows, as once, few, many or a class of expanded clone.

D gene: .
clone size: many
V gene: TRBV2
J gene: TRBJ2-1
CDR3 protein: CASRATDYNEQFF

D gene: TRBD1
clone size: .
V gene: TRBV20-1
J gene: TRBJ2-5
CDR3 protein: CSARPKGDRRLETQYF

D gene: TRBD2
clone size: few
V gene: TRBV19
J gene: TRBJ2-1
CDR3 protein: CASSIAPTASGWFGNEQFF

D gene: TRBD2
clone size: many
V gene: TRBV13
J gene: TRBJ2-3
CDR3 protein: CASSLGSSGRIDTQYF

D gene: TRBD1
clone size: many
V gene: TRBV7-8
J gene: TRBJ1-2
CDR3 protein: CASSAAPGQGGYGYTF

D gene: .
clone size: .
V gene: TRBV20-1
J gene: .
CDR3 protein: CSARDRGSQETQYF

D gene: TRBD1
clone size: many
V gene: TRBV18
J gene: TRBJ2-7
CDR3 protein: CASSPVDRGVSYEQYF

D gene: TRBD2
clone size: .
V gene: TRBV6-5
J gene: TRBJ2-2
CDR3 protein: CASSYSDVAGDLGELFF

D gene: .
clone size: many
V gene: TRBV5-1
J gene: TRBJ2-7
CDR3 protein: CASSLDLGEQYF

D gene: .
clone size: many
V gene: TRBV12-3/TRBV12-4
J gene: TRBJ2-7
CDR3 protein: CASRGPSGDTRYEQYF

D gene: TRBD2
clone size: .
V gene: TRBV12-3/TRBV12-4
J gene: TRBJ2-1
CDR3 protein: CASSLSGGRAGNEQFF

D gene: .
clone size: many
V gene: TRBV6-1
J gene: TRBJ2-7
CDR3 protein: CASSQYTSYEQYF

D gene: TRBD2
clone size: few
V gene: TRBV11-3
J gene: TRBJ2-1
CDR3 protein: CASSLGLAGTGEQFF

D gene: TRBD1
clone size: many
V gene: TRBV12-3/TRBV12-4
J gene: TRBJ2-5
CDR3 protein: CASSPTGTEKETQYF

D gene: TRBD1
clone size: many
V gene: TRBV29-1
J gene: TRBJ2-5
CDR3 protein: CSVVGQGQETQYF

D gene: .
clone size: many
V gene: TRBV12-3/TRBV12-4
J gene: TRBJ1-5
CDR3 protein: CASSLGISRFQPQHF

D gene: .
clone size: many
V gene: TRBV6-5
J gene: TRBJ1-6
CDR3 protein: CASSSGGSPLHF

D gene: TRBD1
clone size: once
V gene: TRBV11-2
J gene: TRBJ1-1
CDR3 protein: CASKDRGPRNTEAFF

D gene: .
clone size: many
V gene: TRBV28
J gene: TRBJ1-6
CDR3 protein: CASSLYLEGGYNSPLHF

D gene: .
clone size: .
V gene: TRBV12-3/TRBV12-4
J gene: TRBJ1-1
CDR3 protein: CASSFEGKTEAFF

D gene: .
clone size: many
V gene: TRBV5-1
J gene: TRBJ2-3
CDR3 protein: CASSFGGPLSDTQYF

D gene: TRBD2
clone size: many
V gene: TRBV5-1
J gene: TRBJ2-7
CDR3 protein: CASSYLAGGDYEQYF

D gene: TRBD1
clone size: many
V gene: TRBV20-1
J gene: TRBJ2-1
CDR3 protein: CSARDLLRDRGQNEQFF

D gene: .
clone size: .
V gene: TRBV29-1
J gene: TRBJ2-7
CDR3 protein: CSVDLGAYEQYF

D gene: .
clone size: many
V gene: TRBV30
J gene: TRBJ2-5
CDR3 protein: CAWRRGGIETQYF

D gene: TRBD2
clone size: .
V gene: TRBV24-1
J gene: TRBJ2-1
CDR3 protein: CATSDLAGEPGEQFF